This TCR beta chain is from a study of T cell changes during pregnancy in multiple sclerosis. This CDR3 is 17 amino acids long. V was trimmed by 0 bases and J by 2 bases, leaving 15 bases between them. Germline V gene sequence: CDR1 LGHNA, CDR2 YNFKEQ. In the case of this clone: Other DNA sequences in this specimen translate into the identical CDR3.

The table came from immunoSEQ multiplex PCR; TCRdb's copy has only in-frame clones and leaves some out. The table lists approximately 48,000 clones, approximately 94% of them singletons, with around 5.5% in the top ten. The receptor was derived from a female donor with multiple sclerosis, enrolled in a pregnancy study. The sample was CD8+ T cells from peripheral blood mononuclear cells, taken before pregnancy. The chain recombines TRBV4-2 with TRBJ2-3; possible D gene TRBD2, 5 bases. The DNA of the CDR3 is TGTGCCAGCAGCCAAGATTCGAACGACTATAACACAGATACGCAGTATTTT. Protein product: CASSQDSNDYNTDTQYF.